This paragraph covers one T cell receptor (beta chain) sequence. Antigen: not known. The PCR used 60 Vbeta and 13 Jbeta primers. Data came from immunoSEQ multiplex PCR; TCRdb stores just in-frame clones and leaves some out. This sample yields about 160,000 clones, of which approximately 85% are seen a single time; about 10% belongs to the top ten. The CDR3 length is 14 residues. CDR1 is MDHEN and CDR2 is SYDVKM in the germline V gene. The V end lost 3 bases, the J end lost 2 bases, and 10 bases lay between the germline ends. These data belong to a study of cytomegalovirus exposure and HLA in healthy donors. At the level of the study: Researchers previously reported finding fewer than 120 million unique TCR beta sequences from roughly 170 million T cells. The study's findings and limits: Roughly uniform depth of sequencing across donors was assumed in presence/absence analyses. In a later analysis, at a false discovery rate of 0.05, roughly 16,000 TCR beta sequences matched HLA alleles.

This receptor was obtained from a man aged 50 to 59 in good health and CMV-seropositive. The material sequenced was PBMCs. The V and J genes are TRBV28 and TRBJ2-5, with D uncertain. CDR3 sequence (DNA): TGTGCCAGCAGTTTTTTTTCGGAGCAAGAGACCCAGTACTTC. It codes for CASSFFSEQETQYF.